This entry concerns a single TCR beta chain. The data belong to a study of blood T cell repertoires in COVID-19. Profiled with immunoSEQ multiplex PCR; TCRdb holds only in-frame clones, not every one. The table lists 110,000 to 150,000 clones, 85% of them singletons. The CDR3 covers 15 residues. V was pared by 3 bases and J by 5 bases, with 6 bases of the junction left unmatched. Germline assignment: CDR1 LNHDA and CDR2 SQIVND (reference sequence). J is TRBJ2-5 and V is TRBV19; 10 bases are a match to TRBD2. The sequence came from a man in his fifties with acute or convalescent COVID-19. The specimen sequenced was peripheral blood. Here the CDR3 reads CASSISSGGAETQYF. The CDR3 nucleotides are TGTGCCAGTAGTATTAGCAGCGGGGGGGCGGAGACCCAGTACTTC.